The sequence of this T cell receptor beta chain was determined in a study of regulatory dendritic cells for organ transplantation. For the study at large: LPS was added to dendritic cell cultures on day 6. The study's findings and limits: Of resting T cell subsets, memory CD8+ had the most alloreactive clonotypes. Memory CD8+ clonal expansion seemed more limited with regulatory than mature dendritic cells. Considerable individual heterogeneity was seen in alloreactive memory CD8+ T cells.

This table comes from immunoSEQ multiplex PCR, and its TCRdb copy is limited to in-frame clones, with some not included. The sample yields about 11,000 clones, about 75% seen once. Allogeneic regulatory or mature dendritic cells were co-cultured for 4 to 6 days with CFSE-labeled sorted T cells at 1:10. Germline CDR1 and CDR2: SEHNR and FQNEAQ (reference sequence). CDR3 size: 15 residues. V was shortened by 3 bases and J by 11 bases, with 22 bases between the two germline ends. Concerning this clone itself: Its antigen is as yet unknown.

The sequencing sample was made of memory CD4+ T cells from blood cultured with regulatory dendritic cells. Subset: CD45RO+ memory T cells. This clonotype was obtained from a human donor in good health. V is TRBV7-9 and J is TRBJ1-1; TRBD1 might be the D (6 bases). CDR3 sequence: CASSLYDPGAGSAFF. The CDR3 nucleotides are TGTGCCAGCAGCTTGTATGATCCAGGGGCAGGTTCCGCTTTCTTT.